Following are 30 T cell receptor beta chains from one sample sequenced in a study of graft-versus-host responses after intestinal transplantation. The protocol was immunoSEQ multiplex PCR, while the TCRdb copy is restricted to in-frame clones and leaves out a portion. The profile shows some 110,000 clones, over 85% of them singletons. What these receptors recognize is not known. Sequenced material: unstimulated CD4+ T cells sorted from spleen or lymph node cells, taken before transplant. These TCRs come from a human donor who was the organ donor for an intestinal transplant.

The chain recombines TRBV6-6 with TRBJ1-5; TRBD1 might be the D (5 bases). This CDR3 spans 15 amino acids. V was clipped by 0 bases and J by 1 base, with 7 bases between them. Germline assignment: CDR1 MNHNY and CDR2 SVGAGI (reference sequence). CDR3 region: CASSYSGGSNQPQHF. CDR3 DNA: TGTGCCAGCAGTTACTCTGGGGGGAGCAATCAGCCCCAGCATTTT.

CDR3 nucleotide sequence: TGTGCCATCCTGGGGGACAGGGGAGCTGGAAACACCATATATTTT. It yields the protein CAILGDRGAGNTIYF. This chain links TRBV10-3 with TRBJ1-3; TRBD1 matches at 10 bases. Germline values: CDR1 ENHRY, CDR2 SYGVKD. The CDR3 covers 15 residues. Germline trimming cut 8 bases from V and 2 bases from J; bases unmatched to any gene: 6.

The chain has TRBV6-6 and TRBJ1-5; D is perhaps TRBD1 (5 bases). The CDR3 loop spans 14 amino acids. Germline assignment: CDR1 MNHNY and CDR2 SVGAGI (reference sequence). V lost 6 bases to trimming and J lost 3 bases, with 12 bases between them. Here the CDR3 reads CASSGQGNNQPQHF. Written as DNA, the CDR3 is TGTGCCAGCAGCGGGCAGGGTAACAATCAGCCCCAGCATTTT.

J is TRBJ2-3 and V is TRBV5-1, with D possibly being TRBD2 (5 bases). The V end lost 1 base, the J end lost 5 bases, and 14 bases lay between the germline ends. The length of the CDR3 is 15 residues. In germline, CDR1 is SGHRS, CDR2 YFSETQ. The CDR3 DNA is TGCGCCAGCAGCTTGAGGGAGCGGCCCGAAGATACGCAGTATTTT. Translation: CASSLRERPEDTQYF.

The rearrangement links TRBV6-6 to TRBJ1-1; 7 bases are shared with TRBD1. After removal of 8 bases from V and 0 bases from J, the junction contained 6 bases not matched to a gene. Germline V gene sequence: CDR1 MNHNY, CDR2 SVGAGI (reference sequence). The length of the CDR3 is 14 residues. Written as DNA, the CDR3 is TGTGCCAGCCACAGCAGGGGGATGAACACTGAAGCTTTCTTT. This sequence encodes CASHSRGMNTEAFF.

CDR3 loop: CASSFRIGGPGLSGNTIYF. The CDR3 DNA reads TGTGCCAGCAGCTTTAGGATCGGAGGACCTGGTCTCTCTGGAAACACCATATATTTT. This chain joins TRBV5-5 and TRBJ1-3, with D uncertain. The V gene's germline CDR1 is SGHKS and CDR2 YYEKEE (reference sequence). The germline V and J ends were trimmed by 2 bases and 0 bases, with 21 bases remaining between them. The CDR3 loop spans 19 amino acids.

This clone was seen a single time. The CDR3 DNA is TGTGCCAGTACCCTGGGGACAGGAGGGACTGCGAACACTGAAGCTTTCTTT. Protein sequence: CASTLGTGGTANTEAFF. This sequence joins TRBV19 and TRBJ1-1; TRBD1 aligns across 8 bases. The V segment lost 7 bases and the J segment 1 base; nucleotides outside the gene matches: 14. This CDR3 region has 17 residues. CDR1 is LNHDA, CDR2 SQIVND, per germline (reference sequence). Full variable domain (outside the CDR3, taken from reference TRBV19 and TRBJ1-1): DGGITQSPKYLFRKEGQNVTLSCEQNLNHDAMYWYRQDPGQGLRLIYYSQIVNDFQKGDIAEGYSVSREKKESFPLTVTSAQKNPTAFYLCASTLGTGGTANTEAFFGQGTRLTVV.

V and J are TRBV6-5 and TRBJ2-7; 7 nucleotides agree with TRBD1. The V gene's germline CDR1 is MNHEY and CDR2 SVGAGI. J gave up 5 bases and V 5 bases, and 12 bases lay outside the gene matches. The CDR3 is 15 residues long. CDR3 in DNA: TGTGCCAGCAGTCAACTCGGACAGGTGAGGGACGAGCAGTACTTC. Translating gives CASSQLGQVRDEQYF.

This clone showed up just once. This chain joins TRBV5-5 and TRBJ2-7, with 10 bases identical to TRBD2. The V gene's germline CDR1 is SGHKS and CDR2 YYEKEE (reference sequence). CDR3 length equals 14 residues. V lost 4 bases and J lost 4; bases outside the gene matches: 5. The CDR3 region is CASSPAGGEYEQYF. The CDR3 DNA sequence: TGTGCCAGCAGCCCAGCGGGAGGGGAGTACGAGCAGTACTTC.

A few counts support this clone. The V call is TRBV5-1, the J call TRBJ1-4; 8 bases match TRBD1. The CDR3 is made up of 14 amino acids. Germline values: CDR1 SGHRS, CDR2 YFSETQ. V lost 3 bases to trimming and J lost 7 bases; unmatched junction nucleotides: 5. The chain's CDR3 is CASSWGQEGEKLFF. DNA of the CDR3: TGCGCCAGCAGCTGGGGACAGGAGGGTGAAAAACTGTTTTTT.

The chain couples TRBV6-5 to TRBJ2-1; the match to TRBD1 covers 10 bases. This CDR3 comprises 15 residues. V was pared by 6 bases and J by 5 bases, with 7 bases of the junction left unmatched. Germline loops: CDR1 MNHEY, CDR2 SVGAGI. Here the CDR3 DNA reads TGTGCCAGCAGAAGAAGACAGGGGGCGAACAATGAGCAGTTCTTC. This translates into CASRRRQGANNEQFF.

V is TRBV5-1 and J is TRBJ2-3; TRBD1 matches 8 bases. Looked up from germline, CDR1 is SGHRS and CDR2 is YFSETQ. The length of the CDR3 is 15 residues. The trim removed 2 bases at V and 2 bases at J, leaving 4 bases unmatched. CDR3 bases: TGCGCCAGCAGCTTAGGGACAGGCAACACAGATACGCAGTATTTT. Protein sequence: CASSLGTGNTDTQYF.

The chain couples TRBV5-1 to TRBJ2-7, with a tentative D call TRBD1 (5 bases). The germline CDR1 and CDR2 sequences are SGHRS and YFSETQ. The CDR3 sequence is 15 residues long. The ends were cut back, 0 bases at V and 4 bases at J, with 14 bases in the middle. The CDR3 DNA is TGCGCCAGCAGCTTGGATTCGGCAGGGCTGTACGAGCAGTACTTC. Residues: CASSLDSAGLYEQYF.

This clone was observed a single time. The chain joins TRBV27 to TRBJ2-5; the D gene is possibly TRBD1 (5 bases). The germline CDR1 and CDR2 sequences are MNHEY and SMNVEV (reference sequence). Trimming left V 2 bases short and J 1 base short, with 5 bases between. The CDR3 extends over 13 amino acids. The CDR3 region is CASSLRGQETQYF. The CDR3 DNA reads TGTGCCAGCAGTTTAAGGGGCCAAGAGACCCAGTACTTC.

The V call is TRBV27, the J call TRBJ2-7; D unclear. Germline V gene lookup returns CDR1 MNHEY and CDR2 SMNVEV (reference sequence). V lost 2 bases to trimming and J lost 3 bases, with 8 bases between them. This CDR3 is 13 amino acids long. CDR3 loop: CASSLARFYEQYF. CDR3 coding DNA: TGTGCCAGCAGTTTAGCGCGGTTCTACGAGCAGTACTTC.

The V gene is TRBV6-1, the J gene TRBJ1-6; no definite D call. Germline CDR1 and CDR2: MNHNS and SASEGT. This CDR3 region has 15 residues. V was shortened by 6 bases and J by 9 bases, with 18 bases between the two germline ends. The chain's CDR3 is CASSPVAASISPLHF. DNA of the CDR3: TGTGCCAGCAGCCCAGTTGCAGCCTCAATTTCACCCCTCCACTTT.

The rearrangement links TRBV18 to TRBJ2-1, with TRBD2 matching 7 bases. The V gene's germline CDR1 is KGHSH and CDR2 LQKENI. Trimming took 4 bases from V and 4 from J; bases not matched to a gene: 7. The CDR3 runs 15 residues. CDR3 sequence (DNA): TGTGCCAGCTCACTATTGGGGGGGGATTACAATGAGCAGTTCTTC. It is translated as CASSLLGGDYNEQFF.

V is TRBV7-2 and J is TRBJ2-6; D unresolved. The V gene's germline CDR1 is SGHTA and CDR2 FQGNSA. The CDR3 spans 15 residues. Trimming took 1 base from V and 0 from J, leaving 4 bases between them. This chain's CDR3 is CASSLGLSGANVLTF. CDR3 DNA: TGTGCCAGCAGCTTAGGTCTCTCTGGGGCCAACGTCCTGACTTTC. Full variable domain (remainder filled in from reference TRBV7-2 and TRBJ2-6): GAGVSQSPSNKVTEKGKDVELRCDPISGHTALYWYRQSLGQGLEFLIYFQGNSAPDKSGLPSDRFSAERTGGSVSTLTIQRTQQEDSAVYLCASSLGLSGANVLTFGAGSRLTVL.

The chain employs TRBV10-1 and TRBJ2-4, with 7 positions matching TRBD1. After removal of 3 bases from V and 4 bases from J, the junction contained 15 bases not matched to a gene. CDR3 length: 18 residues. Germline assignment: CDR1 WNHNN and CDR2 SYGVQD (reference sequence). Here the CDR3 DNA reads TGCGCCAGCAGTGAACGGGACAGCCTGCCTAGCCCAAAAAACATTCAGTACTTC. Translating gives CASSERDSLPSPKNIQYF.

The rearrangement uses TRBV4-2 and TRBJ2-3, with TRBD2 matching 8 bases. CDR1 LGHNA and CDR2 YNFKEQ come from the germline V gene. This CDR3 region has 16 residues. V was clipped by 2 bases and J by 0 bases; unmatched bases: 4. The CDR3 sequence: CASSQLAGASTDTQYF. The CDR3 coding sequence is TGTGCCAGCAGCCAACTAGCGGGCGCTAGCACAGATACGCAGTATTTT.

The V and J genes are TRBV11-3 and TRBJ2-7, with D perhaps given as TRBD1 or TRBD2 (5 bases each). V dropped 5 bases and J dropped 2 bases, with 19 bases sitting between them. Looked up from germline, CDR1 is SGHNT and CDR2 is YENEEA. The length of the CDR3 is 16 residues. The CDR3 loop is CASSLSPGTATYEQYF. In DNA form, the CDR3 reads TGTGCCAGCAGCCTTAGCCCCGGGACGGCTACCTACGAGCAGTACTTC.

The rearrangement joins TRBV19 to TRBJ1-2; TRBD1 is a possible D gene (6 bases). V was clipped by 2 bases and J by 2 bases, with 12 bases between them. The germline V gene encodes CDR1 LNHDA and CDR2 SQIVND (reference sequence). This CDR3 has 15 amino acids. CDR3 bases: TGTGCCAGTAGTATAAGGAGGCAGGGGAACTATGGCTACACCTTC. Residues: CASSIRRQGNYGYTF.

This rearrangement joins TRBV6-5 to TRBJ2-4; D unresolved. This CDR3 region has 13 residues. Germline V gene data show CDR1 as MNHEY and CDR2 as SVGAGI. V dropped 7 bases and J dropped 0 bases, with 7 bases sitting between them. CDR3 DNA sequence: TGTGCCAGCAACGGACCAGCCAAAAACATTCAGTACTTC. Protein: CASNGPAKNIQYF.

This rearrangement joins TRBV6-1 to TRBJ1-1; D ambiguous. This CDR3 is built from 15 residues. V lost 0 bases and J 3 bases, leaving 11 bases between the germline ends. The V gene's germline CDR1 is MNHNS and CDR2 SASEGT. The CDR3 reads CASSEAGPEDTEAFF. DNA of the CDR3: TGTGCCAGCAGTGAAGCCGGGCCTGAGGACACTGAAGCTTTCTTT.

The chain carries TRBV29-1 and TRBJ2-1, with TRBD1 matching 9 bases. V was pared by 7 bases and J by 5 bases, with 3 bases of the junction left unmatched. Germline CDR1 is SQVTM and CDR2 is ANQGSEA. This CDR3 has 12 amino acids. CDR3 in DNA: TGCAGCGGTGGGGACAGGGACAATGAGCAGTTCTTC. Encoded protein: CSGGDRDNEQFF.

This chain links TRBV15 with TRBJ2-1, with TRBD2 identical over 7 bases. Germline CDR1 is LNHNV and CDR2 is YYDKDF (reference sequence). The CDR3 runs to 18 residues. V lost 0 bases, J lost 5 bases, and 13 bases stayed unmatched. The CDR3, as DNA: TGTGCCACCAGCAGAGATGGCCTAGCGGAGTTTCCCAACAATGAGCAGTTCTTC. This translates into CATSRDGLAEFPNNEQFF.

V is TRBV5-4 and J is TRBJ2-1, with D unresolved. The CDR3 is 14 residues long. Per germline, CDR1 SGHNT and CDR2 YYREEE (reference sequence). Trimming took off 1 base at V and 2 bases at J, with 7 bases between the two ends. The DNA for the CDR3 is TGTGCCAGCAGCTTGAGGGTGACCTACAATGAGCAGTTCTTC. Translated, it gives CASSLRVTYNEQFF.

This CDR3 reads CASSFSRETDTQYF. The CDR3 coding sequence is TGTGCCAGCAGCTTCTCGCGGGAGACAGATACGCAGTATTTT. The rearrangement uses TRBV11-3 and TRBJ2-3; 7 nucleotides match TRBD2. After removal of 3 bases from V and 3 bases from J, the junction contained 3 bases not matched to a gene. The germline CDR1 and CDR2 sequences are SGHNT and YENEEA. The CDR3 consists of 14 residues.

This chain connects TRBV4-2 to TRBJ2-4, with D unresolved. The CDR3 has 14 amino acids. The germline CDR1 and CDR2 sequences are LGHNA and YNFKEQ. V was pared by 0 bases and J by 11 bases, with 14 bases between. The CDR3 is CASSQDFGDSVQYF. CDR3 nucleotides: TGTGCCAGCAGCCAAGACTTTGGAGACTCCGTTCAGTACTTC.

The CDR3 DNA is TGCGCCAGCAGCTTGGCCGGGGAGGGGAGTGAAAAACTGTTTTTT. Its translation: CASSLAGEGSEKLFF. The J gene is TRBJ1-4, the V gene TRBV5-1, with D possibly matching TRBD1 (5 bases). Germline V lookup: CDR1 SGHRS, CDR2 YFSETQ. This CDR3 has 15 amino acids. V was trimmed by 0 bases and J by 7 bases, leaving 13 bases between them.